The source of this T cell receptor (beta chain) is a study of T cell responses to AZD1222 COVID-19 vaccine. Study findings and constraints: At study baseline, merely six AZD1222 recipients were seropositive.

The CDR3 contains 13 residues. The J segment lost 6 bases and the V segment lost 2 bases, leaving 2 bases of the junction unmatched. CDR1 and CDR2 (germline): MNHEY, SMNVEV (reference sequence). Profiling relied on immunoSEQ multiplex PCR, and the TCRdb table lists in-frame clones only, not all of them. The sample records 110,000 to 150,000 clones, 89% being singletons. About this clone itself: Its antigen is still unknown.

J is TRBJ2-3 and V is TRBV27; 7 bases match TRBD1. The sample in question was peripheral blood, obtained on day 0 of AZD1222 vaccination. The receptor was isolated from an adult in good health. The chain's CDR3 is CASSLQDRDTQYF. CDR3 DNA sequence: TGTGCCAGCAGTTTACAGGACAGGGATACGCAGTATTTT.